This T cell receptor (beta chain) was recovered during a study of CD8 T cells in ankylosing spondylitis. Study-wide points: Reportedly, significant enrichment of disease-linked clones occurred in matched ankylosing spondylitis synovial fluid. Ankylosing spondylitis blood appeared to be characterized by a TCR beta motif of eight highly homologous variants.

The CDR3 is 13 residues long. Trimming cost V 6 bases and J 5 bases, with 15 bases left between them. Germline V gene lookup returns CDR1 DFQATT and CDR2 SNEGSKA (reference sequence). Each TCR beta library was made by quantitative 5'-RACE that incorporated molecular barcodes. TCRdb passed the 5' RACE reads through MiXCR, listing each CDR3 protein once. The sample has 750,000 to 850,000 distinct CDR3 sequences; 10% to 15% are singletons. A remark on this clonotype: No antigen is known for it.

The receptor comes from a male donor with ankylosing spondylitis. The sequencing sample was made of blood, either unsorted or a sorted T cell fraction (not recorded which). This chain connects TRBV20-1 to TRBJ2-3; the D gene is possibly TRBD2 (5 bases). The CDR3 region is CSAVEGLEDTQYF. As DNA, the CDR3 is TGCAGTGCCGTTGAGGGCCTTGAAGATACGCAGTATTTT.